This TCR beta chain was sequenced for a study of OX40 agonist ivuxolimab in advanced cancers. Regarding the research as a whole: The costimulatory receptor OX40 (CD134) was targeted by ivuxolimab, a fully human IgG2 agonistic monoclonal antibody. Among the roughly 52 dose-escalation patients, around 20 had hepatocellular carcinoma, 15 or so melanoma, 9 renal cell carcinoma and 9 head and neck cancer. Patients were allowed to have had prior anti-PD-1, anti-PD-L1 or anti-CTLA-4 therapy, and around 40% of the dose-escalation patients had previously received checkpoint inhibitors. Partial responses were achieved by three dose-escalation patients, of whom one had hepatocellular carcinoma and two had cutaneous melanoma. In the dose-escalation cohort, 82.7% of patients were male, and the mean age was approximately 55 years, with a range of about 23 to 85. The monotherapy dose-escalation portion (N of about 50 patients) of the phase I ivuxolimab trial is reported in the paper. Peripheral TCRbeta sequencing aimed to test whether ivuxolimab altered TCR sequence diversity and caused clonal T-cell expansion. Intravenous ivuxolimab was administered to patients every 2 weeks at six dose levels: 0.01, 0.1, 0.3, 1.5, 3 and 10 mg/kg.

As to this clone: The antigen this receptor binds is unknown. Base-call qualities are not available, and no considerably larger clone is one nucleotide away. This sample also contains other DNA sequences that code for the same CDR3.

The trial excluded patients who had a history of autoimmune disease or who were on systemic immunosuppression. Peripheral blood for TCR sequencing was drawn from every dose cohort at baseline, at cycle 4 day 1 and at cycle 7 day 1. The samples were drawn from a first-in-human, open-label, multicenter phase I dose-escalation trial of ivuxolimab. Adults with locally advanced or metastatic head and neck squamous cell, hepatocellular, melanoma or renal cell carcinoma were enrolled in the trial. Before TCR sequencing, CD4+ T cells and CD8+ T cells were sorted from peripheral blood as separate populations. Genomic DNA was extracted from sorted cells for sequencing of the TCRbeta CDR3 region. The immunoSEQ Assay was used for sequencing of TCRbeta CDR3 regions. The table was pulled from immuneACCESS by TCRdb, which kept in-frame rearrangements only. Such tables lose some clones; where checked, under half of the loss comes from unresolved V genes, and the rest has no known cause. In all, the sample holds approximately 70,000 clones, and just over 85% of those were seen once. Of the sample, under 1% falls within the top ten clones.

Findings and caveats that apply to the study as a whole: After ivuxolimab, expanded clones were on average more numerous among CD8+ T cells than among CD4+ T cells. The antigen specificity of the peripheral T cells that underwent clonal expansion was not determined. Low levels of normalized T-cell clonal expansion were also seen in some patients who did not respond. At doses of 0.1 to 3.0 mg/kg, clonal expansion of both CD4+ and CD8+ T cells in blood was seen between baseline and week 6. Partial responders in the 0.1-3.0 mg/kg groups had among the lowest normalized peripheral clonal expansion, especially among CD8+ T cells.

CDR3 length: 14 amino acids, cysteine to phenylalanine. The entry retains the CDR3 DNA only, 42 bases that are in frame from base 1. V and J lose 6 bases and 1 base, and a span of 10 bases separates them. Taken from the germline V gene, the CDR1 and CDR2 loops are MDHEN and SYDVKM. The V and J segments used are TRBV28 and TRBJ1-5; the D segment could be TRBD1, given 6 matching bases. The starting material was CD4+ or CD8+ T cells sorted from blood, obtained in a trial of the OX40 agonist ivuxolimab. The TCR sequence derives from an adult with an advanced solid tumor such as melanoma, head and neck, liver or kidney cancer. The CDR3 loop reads CASSRGGSNQPQHF. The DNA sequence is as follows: TGTGCCAGCAGCCGTGGGGGCAGCAATCAGCCCCAGCATTTT.